The 28 T cell receptor beta chains reported below all come from one sample, sequenced in a study of spatial heterogeneity in lung cancer. Stated time point: sample taken at primary tumor resection. Whole RNA obtained from tumor, nontumor lung or frozen PBMC underwent sequencing without sorting. TCRdb reprocessed the 5' RACE reads via MiXCR and lists one record per CDR3 protein. The sample lists 4,700 or so distinct CDR3 sequences, roughly a fifth occurring once. The sample consisted of normal lung tissue next to the tumor, taken at surgery. The receptors stem from a female donor with early-stage non-small cell lung cancer.

Ten or more counts support this clonotype. This beta chain is an unintended read in a library built for alpha chains; its size means little. The J gene is TRBJ1-2, the V gene TRBV5-1; TRBD1 aligns across 10 bases. The germline V gene encodes CDR1 SGHRS and CDR2 YFSETQ. The CDR3 consists of 14 residues. J was trimmed by 3 bases and V by 5 bases; bases with no gene match: 4. This CDR3 is CASRRDRGDYGYTF. CDR3 in DNA: TGCGCCAGCAGGAGGGACAGGGGCGACTATGGCTACACCTTC. The full variable domain, its missing parts supplied by reference TRBV5-1 and TRBJ1-2, is KAGVTQTPRYLIKTRGQQVTLSCSPISGHRSVSWYQQTPGQGLQFLFEYFSETQRNKGNFPGRFSGRQFSNSRSEMNVSTLELGDSALYLCASRRDRGDYGYTFGSGTRLTVV.

This clonotype has just a few counts. Little can be read into the size of this beta chain, an off-target read in a library designed for alpha chains. V gene TRBV28 combines with J gene TRBJ2-3, with a weak D call TRBD1 (6 bases). V lost 5 bases and J lost 3, with 15 bases in between. Germline CDR1 and CDR2: MDHEN and SYDVKM. The CDR3 loop spans 15 amino acids. DNA of the CDR3: TGTGCCAGCAGTCCTACCGGGACAAGAACAGATACGCAGTATTTT. Translating it yields CASSPTGTRTDTQYF.

By its share, this clonotype is medium-sized. Being off target in a library aimed at alpha chains, this beta chain has a size of little meaning. This chain joins TRBV6-1 and TRBJ2-5, with D perhaps given as TRBD1 or TRBD2 (5 bases each). Germline values: CDR1 MNHNS, CDR2 SASEGT. This CDR3 comprises 13 residues. V lost 10 bases and J lost 1, with 13 bases in between. CDR3: CATEGRAQETQYF. CDR3 nucleotide sequence: TGTGCCACCGAGGGGCGGGCCCAAGAGACCCAGTACTTC.

This clonotype is large (0.1 to 1%). The library was designed around alpha chains, so this beta chain is a stray read whose abundance carries little weight. The chain links TRBV27 to TRBJ1-1, with no clear D. The CDR3 loop spans 13 amino acids. Trimming shortened V by 5 bases and J by 1 base, and 8 bases separated the two germline ends. Germline V CDR1 and CDR2: MNHEY, SMNVEV (reference sequence). The CDR3 here is CASSHGENTEAFF. Written as DNA, the CDR3 is TGTGCCAGCAGTCATGGTGAGAACACTGAAGCTTTCTTT.

This clonotype is medium-sized. The library was built for alpha chains, so this beta chain is an off-target read and its size means little. The chain has TRBV11-2 and TRBJ2-7, with 8 nucleotides matching TRBD1. This CDR3 has 17 amino acids. J was trimmed by 3 bases and V by 3 bases; bases with no gene match: 13. Germline-derived CDR1 and CDR2 are SGHAT and FQNNGV. This CDR3 is CASSLNIPDRVGYEQYF. The CDR3 DNA reads as TGTGCCAGCAGCTTGAATATCCCGGACAGGGTAGGCTACGAGCAGTACTTC. The variable domain in full, completed from reference TRBV11-2 and TRBJ2-7, reads EAGVAQSPRYKIIEKRQSVAFWCNPISGHATLYWYQQILGQGPKLLIQFQNNGVVDDSQLPKDRFSAERLKGVDSTLKIQPAKLEDSAVYLCASSLNIPDRVGYEQYFGPGTRLTVT.

Sample share makes this clonotype medium-sized (0.01 to 0.1%). A library made for alpha chains picked up this beta chain off target, so its size means little. The chain uses TRBV20-1 and TRBJ2-3; 7 bases match TRBD1. The V gene's germline CDR1 is DFQATT and CDR2 SNEGSKA (reference sequence). This CDR3 is 16 amino acids long. The V and J ends lost 0 bases and 2 bases, in that order; junction bases with no gene match: 8. In DNA, the CDR3 is TGCAGTGCTAGAGATAGGACAGGACGCGACACAGATACGCAGTATTTT. It is translated as CSARDRTGRDTDTQYF.

In its sample, this clonotype ranks as medium-sized. This beta chain was picked up by a library intended for alpha chains and is off target, so its count carries little meaning. This chain connects TRBV7-2 to TRBJ1-6; TRBD1 aligns across 9 bases. The CDR3 totals 14 residues. V shed 4 bases and J 5 bases; nucleotides not matched to a gene: 0. CDR1 is SGHTA and CDR2 is FQGNSA in the germline V gene. In DNA, the CDR3 is TGTGCCAGCAGCTGGACAGGGGATAATTCACCCCTCCACTTT. Amino acids: CASSWTGDNSPLHF.

By share, this clonotype ranks as medium-sized. A library prepared for alpha chains yielded this beta chain as an off-target read; its size is of little meaning. The J gene is TRBJ2-5, the V gene TRBV29-1; D is unresolved. The CDR3 extends over 15 amino acids. Deletions cut 0 bases from V and 1 base from J, with 12 bases between. The V gene's germline CDR1 is SQVTM and CDR2 ANQGSEA. Here the CDR3 reads CSVEDGFGRQETQYF. The CDR3 coding sequence is TGCAGCGTTGAAGATGGGTTCGGACGCCAAGAGACCCAGTACTTC.

This clonotype is medium-sized. With the library built for alpha chains, this beta chain is off target and its frequency is not meaningful. The gene calls are TRBV20-1 and TRBJ2-7; TRBD2 agrees at 12 bases. CDR3 length equals 13 residues. From germline, CDR1 is DFQATT and CDR2 SNEGSKA (reference sequence). V shed 5 bases and J 7 bases; nucleotides not matched to a gene: 6. CDR3 in DNA: TGCAGTGCTCTAGCGGGAGGGCCGAGGGAGCAGTACTTC. It encodes CSALAGGPREQYF.

Relative to its sample, this clonotype is medium-sized. This beta chain appears as a stray read in a library generated for alpha chains; its size is not informative. The chain links TRBV5-1 to TRBJ2-5; 11 nucleotides line up with TRBD2. CDR3 length: 14 amino acids. The V segment lost 4 bases and the J segment 5 bases; nucleotides outside the gene matches: 4. Germline CDR1 is SGHRS and CDR2 is YFSETQ. The chain's CDR3 is CASSLLAGEETQYF. Written as DNA, the CDR3 is TGCGCCAGCAGCCTACTAGCGGGAGAGGAGACCCAGTACTTC.

Concerning this clonotype: Since the library was made to target alpha chains, this beta chain is a stray read and its abundance is not meaningful. The chain links TRBV27 to TRBJ1-6, with 9 bases that match TRBD1. Losses at the gene ends were 0 bases for V and 9 bases for J; bases not matched to a gene: 12. Germline-derived CDR1 and CDR2 are MNHEY and SMNVEV (reference sequence). The CDR3 totals 18 residues. The CDR3 here is CASSLSPVTGGYRSPLHF. Here the CDR3 DNA reads TGTGCCAGCAGTTTATCTCCTGTTACAGGGGGCTATCGTTCACCCCTCCACTTT.

In this sample, this clonotype turned up many times. This beta chain came through as a stray read in a library set up for alpha chains, and its size says little. The rearrangement uses TRBV5-6 and TRBJ1-2, with 7 positions matching TRBD1. V lost 5 bases and J lost 0; bases outside the gene matches: 4. CDR1 SGHDT and CDR2 YYEEEE come from the germline V gene. The CDR3 sequence is 14 residues long. In nucleotides, the CDR3 is TGTGCCAGCAGGGAGCAGGGGGCTAACTATGGCTACACCTTC. Translating it yields CASREQGANYGYTF.

This clonotype was seen at least ten times. A library prepared for alpha chains yielded this beta chain as an off-target read; its size is of little meaning. The chain employs TRBV6-6 and TRBJ2-1; D is perhaps TRBD1 (6 bases). CDR1 is MNHNY and CDR2 is SVGAGI in the germline V gene (reference sequence). The CDR3 contains 11 residues. V was trimmed by 8 bases and J by 8 bases, leaving 10 bases between them. The CDR3 here is CASGKGDEQFF. The CDR3 DNA is TGTGCCAGCGGTAAGGGGGATGAGCAGTTCTTC.

This clonotype was observed a handful of times. A single base separates this from a much larger clone, so it may be a read error. The library was built for alpha chains, so this beta chain is an off-target read and its size means little. The rearrangement uses TRBV7-2 and TRBJ2-7; possibly TRBD2 for D (5 bases). This CDR3 comprises 11 residues. The germline V gene encodes CDR1 SGHTA and CDR2 FQGNSA. CDR3 nucleotide sequence: TGTGCCAGCAGCTTAGTTGGGGAGCGGTACTTC. This gives the protein CASSLVGERYF.

This clonotype has a single count. With the library built for alpha chains, this beta chain is off target and its frequency is not meaningful. J is TRBJ2-5 and V is TRBV12-3 or TRBV12-4; possibly TRBD1 for D (5 bases). The CDR3 length is 13 residues. Deletions cut 1 base from V and 4 bases from J, with 7 bases between. CDR3 in DNA: TGTGCCAGCAGTTTAGGTGGGGCAGAGACCCAGTACTTC. Protein: CASSLGGAETQYF.

Points on this clonotype: Being off target in a library aimed at alpha chains, this beta chain has a size of little meaning. This chain links TRBV5-1 with TRBJ1-2; D not resolved. This CDR3 is built from 13 residues. V lost 2 bases and J 8 bases, leaving 13 bases between the germline ends. Per the germline V gene, CDR1 is SGHRS and CDR2 is YFSETQ. This chain's CDR3 is CASSLEGAAGYTF. The CDR3 DNA is TGCGCCAGCAGCTTAGAGGGCGCAGCGGGCTACACCTTC.

This clonotype ranks as medium-sized (0.01 to 0.1%). This beta chain is off target for a library built for alpha chains, so its abundance means little. V and J are TRBV6-2 or TRBV6-3 and TRBJ2-1, with D possibly being TRBD1 (8 bases). The germline V and J ends were trimmed by 11 bases and 2 bases, with 16 bases remaining between them. The germline gives CDR1 MNHEY, CDR2 SVGEGT. CDR3 size: 14 residues. Here the CDR3 reads CAGGAGGPYNEQFF. CDR3 in DNA: TGTGCCGGGGGGGCAGGGGGCCCCTACAATGAGCAGTTCTTC.

About this clonotype itself: Within a library made for alpha chains, this beta chain is off target, and its count is uninformative. The chain couples TRBV9 to TRBJ1-4, with no clear D. The CDR3 has 14 residues. V lost 3 bases to trimming and J lost 0 bases, with 6 bases between them. CDR1 and CDR2 from the germline V gene are SGDLS and YYNGEE. CDR3 bases: TGTGCCAGCAGCGGACTTGCAACTAATGAAAAACTGTTTTTT. It translates to CASSGLATNEKLFF.

This clonotype was observed many times. As an off-target read in a library built for alpha chains, this beta chain has a frequency of little significance. This chain joins TRBV12-3 or TRBV12-4 and TRBJ2-2; D might be TRBD1 (5 bases). V lost 3 bases, J lost 6 bases, and 8 bases lay in between. The CDR3 loop spans 13 amino acids. CDR3 nucleotide sequence: TGTGCCAGCAGTTTGAAGGGGTCCGGGGAGCTGTTTTTT. Translating it yields CASSLKGSGELFF.

By frequency in the sample, this clonotype is medium-sized (0.01 to 0.1%). This beta chain came through as a stray read in a library set up for alpha chains, and its size says little. This chain joins TRBV29-1 and TRBJ2-1; tentatively, D is TRBD1 (5 bases). The germline V gene has CDR1 SQVTM and CDR2 ANQGSEA. The CDR3 sequence is 15 residues long. V shed 3 bases and J shed 0 bases, with 12 bases lying between them. DNA for the CDR3: TGCAGCGTTGACGATACAGGAATCTCCTACAATGAGCAGTTCTTC. It encodes CSVDDTGISYNEQFF.

Many counts were recorded for this clonotype. The library was designed around alpha chains, so this beta chain is a stray read whose abundance carries little weight. This chain links TRBV19 with TRBJ2-3; TRBD2 aligns across 13 bases. This CDR3 contains 17 residues. J lost 3 bases, V lost 4 bases, and 7 bases had no gene match. Per the germline V gene, CDR1 is LNHDA and CDR2 is SQIVND (reference sequence). CDR3 DNA: TGTGCCAGTAGTACCCAATCGGGACTAGCGGGAACAGATACGCAGTATTTT. This translates into CASSTQSGLAGTDTQYF. The entire variable domain, with the rest obtained from reference TRBV19 and TRBJ2-3, is as follows: DGGITQSPKYLFRKEGQNVTLSCEQNLNHDAMYWYRQDPGQGLRLIYYSQIVNDFQKGDIAEGYSVSREKKESFPLTVTSAQKNPTAFYLCASSTQSGLAGTDTQYFGPGTRLTVL.

Judged by abundance, this clonotype is medium-sized. With the library built for alpha chains, this beta chain is off target and its frequency is not meaningful. J is TRBJ1-5 and V is TRBV12-3 or TRBV12-4, with unresolved D. Between the trimmed V and J ends, which lost 4 bases and 5 bases, there was a span of 9 bases. The CDR3 totals 13 residues. The CDR3 region is CASSYRPDQPQHF. The CDR3 region has the DNA TGTGCCAGCAGTTATCGGCCCGATCAGCCCCAGCATTTT.

In its sample, this clonotype is large. Because this beta chain is a stray read in a library intended to capture alpha chains, its abundance should not be given much weight. The genes are TRBV11-2 and TRBJ2-7; D unresolved. V was clipped by 1 base and J by 3 bases, with 7 bases between them. Germline V gene lookup returns CDR1 SGHAT and CDR2 FQNNGV. This CDR3 has 13 residues. As DNA, the CDR3 is TGTGCCAGCAGCTTAGGTGCTGGCTACGAGCAGTACTTC. Protein sequence: CASSLGAGYEQYF.

Note on this clonotype: Found in a library prepared for alpha chains, this beta chain is an off-target read, and its abundance has little meaning. This chain uses TRBV6-2 or TRBV6-3 with TRBJ2-5; D gene unclear. This CDR3 comprises 13 residues. V was pared by 2 bases and J by 4 bases, with 8 bases between. CDR1 MNHEY and CDR2 SVGEGT come from the germline V gene. CDR3 sequence: CASSYLSGETQYF. In DNA, the CDR3 is TGTGCCAGCAGTTACCTGAGTGGAGAGACCCAGTACTTC.

Many counts were recorded for this clonotype. Little can be read into the size of this beta chain, an off-target read in a library designed for alpha chains. This sequence joins TRBV28 and TRBJ2-4; 14 bases agree with TRBD2. Trimming cost V 4 bases and J 0 bases; bases outside gene matches: 5. CDR1 is MDHEN and CDR2 is SYDVKM in the germline V gene. This CDR3 has 18 amino acids. The CDR3 sequence is CASSSGLAGVIAKNIQYF. Written as DNA, the CDR3 is TGTGCCAGCAGTTCGGGACTAGCGGGAGTGATAGCCAAAAACATTCAGTACTTC.

For this clonotype: As an off-target read in a library built for alpha chains, this beta chain has a frequency of little significance. The CDR3 here is CASSPAERAQYF. The CDR3 DNA reads as TGTGCCAGCAGCCCGGCAGAGCGGGCCCAGTACTTC. The chain employs TRBV7-2 and TRBJ2-5; TRBD2 might be the D (6 bases). The CDR3 sequence is 12 residues long. Germline V gene data show CDR1 as SGHTA and CDR2 as FQGNSA. Trimming took 5 bases from V and 9 from J, leaving 13 bases between them.

This clonotype has a handful of counts. Little can be read into the size of this beta chain, an off-target read in a library designed for alpha chains. The V and J genes are TRBV28 and TRBJ2-2; no clear D gene. V was cut by 5 bases and J by 5 bases, with 21 bases left in between. The germline V gene encodes CDR1 MDHEN and CDR2 SYDVKM. The CDR3 is 17 amino acids. CDR3 sequence (DNA): TGTGCCAGCAGTCCTTCTGGGCGGCGTCTTCGTACCGGGGAGCTGTTTTTT. Residues: CASSPSGRRLRTGELFF.

This clonotype is labeled as medium-sized. Found in a library prepared for alpha chains, this beta chain is an off-target read, and its abundance has little meaning. This sequence joins TRBV20-1 and TRBJ2-7; D is uncertain. The CDR3 is 13 residues long. Germline V gives CDR1 DFQATT, CDR2 SNEGSKA (reference sequence). V was shortened by 3 bases and J by 3 bases, with 12 bases between the two germline ends. The CDR3 loop is CSASGGKGYEQYF. The CDR3 DNA reads as TGCAGTGCTAGTGGTGGGAAGGGCTACGAGCAGTACTTC.